Shown below are 26 T cell receptor beta chains from a single sample sequenced in a study of beta chain features in type 1 diabetes. What was sequenced were expressed TCRB transcripts, since all of the isolated RNA had been reverse transcribed. The repertoire was sequenced with immunoSEQ multiplex PCR; TCRdb's copy has only in-frame clones and lacks some. The sample lists 200,000 to 250,000 clones, around 14% occurring once. Sequencing input: naive CD4+ T cells from blood. The origin of the receptors is a woman aged 40 to 50 in good health.

This clone was seen a handful of times. This rearrangement joins TRBV6-6 to TRBJ2-5; 7 bases fit TRBD1. The CDR3 loop spans 13 amino acids. The trim removed 5 bases at V and 4 bases at J, leaving 4 bases unmatched. Germline V CDR1 and CDR2: MNHNY, SVGAGI (reference sequence). This CDR3 reads CASSVGGGETQYF. DNA of the CDR3: TGTGCCAGCAGTGTAGGGGGCGGAGAGACCCAGTACTTC.

V gene TRBV5-1 combines with J gene TRBJ2-1, with 7 positions matching TRBD1. The CDR3 runs 16 residues. After removal of 3 bases from V and 9 bases from J, the junction contained 15 bases not matched to a gene. CDR1 and CDR2 (germline): SGHRS, YFSETQ. The CDR3 nucleotides read TGCGCCAGCAGCTCACTCGACAGGGCGCGTAGAGGTGAGCAGTTCTTC. Amino acids: CASSSLDRARRGEQFF. The full variable domain, its missing parts supplied by reference TRBV5-1 and TRBJ2-1, is KAGVTQTPRYLIKTRGQQVTLSCSPISGHRSVSWYQQTPGQGLQFLFEYFSETQRNKGNFPGRFSGRQFSNSRSEMNVSTLELGDSALYLCASSSLDRARRGEQFFGPGTRLTVL.

This chain uses TRBV7-9 with TRBJ2-7, with a possible D match to TRBD2 (6 bases). The V gene's germline CDR1 is SEHNR and CDR2 FQNEAQ (reference sequence). The V end lost 4 bases, the J end lost 1 base, and 11 bases lay between the germline ends. There are 14 residues in the CDR3. CDR3 sequence reads: CASSSWGESYEQYF. In nucleotides, the CDR3 is TGTGCCAGCAGCTCCTGGGGGGAGTCCTACGAGCAGTACTTC.

This clone was observed a handful of times. The chain uses TRBV2 and TRBJ1-1; D is undetermined. CDR3 size: 14 residues. Germline V lookup: CDR1 SNHLY, CDR2 FYNNEI. V lost 4 bases and J 5 bases, leaving 14 bases between the germline ends. This chain's CDR3 is CASSVIRVHTEAFF. In DNA form, the CDR3 reads TGTGCCAGCAGTGTTATCCGGGTACATACTGAAGCTTTCTTT.

The CDR3 DNA is TGTGCCAGCAGTTACGCCGCGCGTGGGGCGGAGGGCTACACCTTC. As protein: CASSYAARGAEGYTF. This rearrangement joins TRBV6-5 to TRBJ1-2; possible D gene TRBD1, 5 bases. Per the germline V gene, CDR1 is MNHEY and CDR2 is SVGAGI. CDR3 size: 15 residues. V was cut by 2 bases and J by 8 bases, with 18 bases left in between.

V gene TRBV4-1 combines with J gene TRBJ1-5; the match to TRBD1 covers 7 bases. V shed 5 bases, J shed 3 bases, and the junction held 4 bases outside the gene matches. Germline V gives CDR1 MGHRA, CDR2 YSYEKL. This CDR3 comprises 14 residues. The CDR3 DNA reads as TGCGCCAGCAGCAAGACAGGGTACAATCAGCCCCAGCATTTT. This encodes CASSKTGYNQPQHF.

The chain has TRBV6-6 and TRBJ1-1; a weak D match, TRBD1 (6 bases). The germline V gene has CDR1 MNHNY and CDR2 SVGAGI (reference sequence). Deletions cut 7 bases from V and 1 base from J, with 16 bases between. This CDR3 has 15 residues. The CDR3 DNA sequence: TGTGCCAGCACCATTACTGGGGGACAGAACACTGAAGCTTTCTTT. Translation: CASTITGGQNTEAFF.

This clone came up a few times. This chain connects TRBV6-5 to TRBJ1-5; D is unresolved. CDR3 length: 12 amino acids. The V and J ends lost 5 bases and 4 bases respectively, with 6 bases between them. Germline lookup yields CDR1 MNHEY and CDR2 SVGAGI. CDR3 sequence: CASSDGNQPQHF. CDR3 in DNA: TGTGCCAGCAGTGACGGGAATCAGCCCCAGCATTTT.

The V gene is TRBV6-5, the J gene TRBJ2-7, with 7 positions matching TRBD1. CDR1 is MNHEY and CDR2 is SVGAGI in the germline V gene. The V and J ends lost 2 bases and 6 bases, in that order; junction bases with no gene match: 4. The CDR3 is 13 amino acids. CDR3 sequence (DNA): TGTGCCAGCAGTTACACAGGGGCGGGCGAGCAGTACTTC. Its protein product is CASSYTGAGEQYF.

This rearrangement joins TRBV5-6 to TRBJ2-3; possible D gene TRBD1, 5 bases. The CDR3 length is 16 residues. Per the germline V gene, CDR1 is SGHDT and CDR2 is YYEEEE. V was shortened by 0 bases and J by 4 bases, with 15 bases between the two germline ends. As DNA, the CDR3 is TGTGCCAGCAGCTTGGGGGCCAGGGCGGCATCAGATACGCAGTATTTT. Translation gives CASSLGARAASDTQYF.

Here the CDR3 reads CATSRAVGVSYNEQFF. DNA of the CDR3: TGTGCCACCAGCAGAGCTGTCGGGGTCTCCTACAATGAGCAGTTCTTC. This sequence joins TRBV15 and TRBJ2-1, with a possible D match to TRBD2 (5 bases). The germline V gene has CDR1 LNHNV and CDR2 YYDKDF (reference sequence). This CDR3 is 16 amino acids long. The V gene lost 1 base and the J gene lost 0 bases, with 10 bases spanning the gap. Together with reference TRBV15 and TRBJ2-1, the CDR3 gives the full variable domain: DAMVIQNPRYQVTQFGKPVTLSCSQTLNHNVMYWYQQKSSQAPKLLFHYYDKDFNNEADTPDNFQSRRPNTSFCFLDIRSPGLGDTAMYLCATSRAVGVSYNEQFFGPGTRLTVL.

The gene calls are TRBV2 and TRBJ2-1; 7 bases map to TRBD1. The CDR3 has 14 residues. The V gene end was trimmed by 5 bases and the J gene end by 3 bases; junction bases not matched to a gene: 4. Looked up from germline, CDR1 is SNHLY and CDR2 is FYNNEI. DNA for the CDR3: TGTGCCAGCAGTCGGACAGGCGGCTACAATGAGCAGTTCTTC. It specifies CASSRTGGYNEQFF.

The rearrangement uses TRBV18 and TRBJ2-3; 12 bases match TRBD2. Trimming cost V 8 bases and J 6 bases; bases outside gene matches: 3. The CDR3 is made up of 13 amino acids. The germline V gene encodes CDR1 KGHSH and CDR2 LQKENI. CDR3 amino acids: CASTTSGGDTQYF. CDR3 DNA: TGTGCCAGCACTACTAGCGGGGGGGATACGCAGTATTTT.

This clone was seen more than once but under ten times. The chain recombines TRBV6-6 with TRBJ2-3; TRBD1 agrees at 9 bases. With 2 bases clipped from V and 5 bases from J, the junction kept 2 bases outside the gene matches. In germline, CDR1 is MNHNY, CDR2 SVGAGI (reference sequence). The CDR3 totals 14 residues. CDR3 DNA sequence: TGTGCCAGCAGTTACCAGGACAGGGGAGATACGCAGTATTTT. Encoded protein: CASSYQDRGDTQYF.

CDR3: CASSPRQGGRGTDTQYF. For the CDR3, the DNA is TGTGCCAGTAGTCCCCGACAGGGTGGTAGGGGGACAGATACGCAGTATTTT. The chain couples TRBV19 to TRBJ2-3; 7 nucleotides line up with TRBD1. The CDR3 runs to 17 residues. CDR1 and CDR2 (germline): LNHDA, SQIVND (reference sequence). V lost 5 bases and J lost 3; bases outside the gene matches: 14.

The rearrangement uses TRBV5-1 and TRBJ1-5, with D possibly matching TRBD1 (6 bases). Trimming took off 4 bases at V and 11 bases at J, with 16 bases between the two ends. This CDR3 is 13 amino acids long. CDR1 is SGHRS, CDR2 YFSETQ, per germline. The CDR3 spells CASSEGQSTTQHF. CDR3 in DNA: TGCGCCAGCAGCGAGGGACAATCCACAACCCAGCATTTT.

This clone has only a few counts. V gene TRBV18 combines with J gene TRBJ2-2; TRBD2 matches 10 bases. The CDR3 contains 16 residues. Germline V gene lookup returns CDR1 KGHSH and CDR2 LQKENI. V lost 0 bases to trimming and J lost 3 bases; unmatched junction nucleotides: 1. CDR3 DNA sequence: TGTGCCAGCTCACCACCCAGCGGGGGGGACACCGGGGAGCTGTTTTTT. This encodes CASSPPSGGDTGELFF.

V is TRBV10-2 and J is TRBJ2-3, with D possibly being TRBD2 (5 bases). This CDR3 region has 16 residues. Looked up from germline, CDR1 is WSHSY and CDR2 is SAAADI. V was clipped by 2 bases and J by 3 bases, with 15 bases between them. For the CDR3, the DNA is TGCGCCAGCAGTGAGATCATGAGGGTCGGGACAGATACGCAGTATTTT. It specifies CASSEIMRVGTDTQYF.

The J gene is TRBJ2-2, the V gene TRBV29-1; possibly TRBD2 for D (7 bases). Trimming left V 5 bases short and J 5 bases short, with 15 bases between. The germline gives CDR1 SQVTM, CDR2 ANQGSEA. The CDR3 covers 14 residues. The CDR3 DNA follows: TGCAGCGTTTCCCCGGGGGGCGAGACCGGGGAGCTGTTTTTT. The encoded protein is CSVSPGGETGELFF.

This clone was observed a few times. The V call is TRBV18, the J call TRBJ1-3; a possible D gene is TRBD1 (6 bases). CDR1 KGHSH and CDR2 LQKENI come from the germline V gene. V lost 3 bases and J 2 bases, leaving 11 bases between the germline ends. This CDR3 is built from 15 residues. The CDR3, as DNA: TGTGCCAGCTCACCCGGGACAAATACTGGAAACACCATATATTTT. Translation: CASSPGTNTGNTIYF.

As for this clone: One junction end disagrees with the germline gene, perhaps due to a read error. The chain combines TRBV6-1 with TRBJ2-3; 12 nucleotides match TRBD2. The CDR3 runs to 18 residues. Germline V gives CDR1 MNHNS, CDR2 SASEGT. In DNA, the CDR3 is TGTGCCATCAGTGACAGGCTAGCGGGGGGGCCGAATCCAGATACGCAGTATTTT. Translated: CAISDRLAGGPNPDTQYF.

This clone came up a few times. This CDR3 is also generated by other DNA sequences in the sample. V usage is TRBV18 and J usage is TRBJ2-3, with 14 bases that match TRBD2. The germline V gene has CDR1 KGHSH and CDR2 LQKENI. CDR3 length: 17 amino acids. Germline trimming cut 0 bases from V and 1 base from J; bases unmatched to any gene: 0. The CDR3 sequence: CASSPPGLAGGTDTQYF. The CDR3 DNA follows: TGTGCCAGCTCACCACCGGGACTAGCGGGGGGCACAGATACGCAGTATTTT.

The chain links TRBV2 to TRBJ1-1, with D possibly matching TRBD1 (5 bases). The germline V and J ends were trimmed by 7 bases and 0 bases, with 12 bases remaining between them. CDR1 is SNHLY, CDR2 FYNNEI, per germline. The CDR3 runs 14 residues. CDR3 nucleotides: TGTGCCAGCACCTCGGGGGGTTTGAACACTGAAGCTTTCTTT. It specifies CASTSGGLNTEAFF. Full variable domain (outside the CDR3, taken from reference TRBV2 and TRBJ1-1): EPEVTQTPSHQVTQMGQEVILRCVPISNHLYFYWYRQILGQKVEFLVSFYNNEISEKSEIFDDQFSVERPDGSNFTLKIRSTKLEDSAMYFCASTSGGLNTEAFFGQGTRLTVV.

The rearrangement links TRBV5-5 to TRBJ2-2, with TRBD2 matching over 8 bases. This CDR3 has 18 amino acids. The germline gives CDR1 SGHKS, CDR2 YYEKEE (reference sequence). V shed 4 bases, J shed 5 bases, and the junction held 16 bases outside the gene matches. The CDR3: CASSPSVGIAGSTGELFF. In nucleotides, the CDR3 is TGTGCCAGCAGCCCGTCGGTCGGAATAGCGGGGAGTACCGGGGAGCTGTTTTTT.

This clone occurred a few times. The CDR3 loop is CASSHPGTQYF. The CDR3 bases are TGTGCCAGCAGCCACCCGGGGACCCAGTACTTC. This chain uses TRBV11-2 with TRBJ2-5; D gene ambiguous. V was pared by 5 bases and J by 7 bases, with 8 bases between. The CDR3 has 11 residues. The germline V gene has CDR1 SGHAT and CDR2 FQNNGV.

This chain joins TRBV7-9 and TRBJ2-1; 12 nucleotides agree with TRBD2. V was clipped by 5 bases and J by 7 bases; unmatched bases: 6. Germline CDR1 reads SEHNR; CDR2 reads FQNEAQ (reference sequence). The length of the CDR3 is 15 residues. CDR3 sequence (DNA): TGTGCCAGCAGCCTACTAGCGGGGGGATATAATGAGCAGTTCTTC. Translated, it gives CASSLLAGGYNEQFF.